These 3 T cell receptor beta chains were sequenced from one sample in a study of T cells after posttransplantation cyclophosphamide. The table came from immunoSEQ multiplex PCR; TCRdb's copy has only in-frame clones and leaves some out. The data show 5,500 to 6,000 clones, roughly 1.9% seen once. A marrow graft followed busulfan-fludarabine conditioning, with cyclophosphamide on days +3 and +4. Sequenced material: PBMCs, taken around 240 days after a stem cell transplant with posttransplant cyclophosphamide. Receptor source: a male patient aged 25-45 years who received an allogeneic stem cell transplant from a related donor, was CMV-positive, and had no GVHD. Some T cells may possibly be graft donor cells.

The J gene is TRBJ1-6, the V gene TRBV27; perhaps TRBD1 as D (5 bases). The V end lost 4 bases, the J end lost 10 bases, and 14 bases lay between the germline ends. The length of the CDR3 is 14 residues. Germline assignment: CDR1 MNHEY and CDR2 SMNVEV (reference sequence). The CDR3 reads CASSWGESGSPLHF. The DNA for the CDR3 is TGTGCCAGCAGTTGGGGGGAATCGGGCTCACCCCTCCACTTT.

This chain joins TRBV7-9 and TRBJ2-3; TRBD2 matches 8 bases. Trimming cost V 2 bases and J 0 bases; bases outside gene matches: 4. The CDR3 length is 16 residues. Per the germline V gene, CDR1 is SEHNR and CDR2 is FQNEAQ (reference sequence). The CDR3 nucleotides are TGTGCCAGCAGCTTATCCGCGGGAGGTAGCACAGATACGCAGTATTTT. Translated, it gives CASSLSAGGSTDTQYF.

This clone is classed as medium-sized. This rearrangement joins TRBV10-1 to TRBJ1-2, with TRBD1 identical over 7 bases. The CDR3 extends over 20 amino acids. The germline V gene encodes CDR1 WNHNN and CDR2 SYGVQD (reference sequence). Trimming removed 6 bases from V and 3 bases from J; junction bases left unmatched: 25. CDR3 nucleotides: TGCGCCAGCAGCCCCCCTCGAAACGAACAGACAGGGAGAGGTGACTATGGCTACACCTTC. This encodes CASSPPRNEQTGRGDYGYTF.